This TCR beta chain was retrieved from a study of T cells in tumors after PD-1 blockade. Germline V gene lookup returns CDR1 MNHEY and CDR2 SVGAGI. V shed 10 bases, J shed 7 bases, and the junction held 13 bases outside the gene matches. This CDR3 comprises 14 residues. Here immunoSEQ multiplex PCR was the method, and the copy in TCRdb shows in-frame clones only, minus some. The sample lists approximately 11,000 clones, 50% to 80% occurring once. Site-matched primary tumor biopsies were taken before and after PD-1 blockade. The genes are TRBV6-5 and TRBJ2-1; 7 bases line up with TRBD2. The sequenced sample was tumor tissue, obtained after anti-PD-1 treatment. This clonotype originated in a human donor with basal cell carcinoma. This chain's CDR3 is CAISRERGGNEQFF. Written as DNA, the CDR3 is TGTGCCATCTCCCGGGAGCGGGGTGGGAATGAGCAGTTCTTC.